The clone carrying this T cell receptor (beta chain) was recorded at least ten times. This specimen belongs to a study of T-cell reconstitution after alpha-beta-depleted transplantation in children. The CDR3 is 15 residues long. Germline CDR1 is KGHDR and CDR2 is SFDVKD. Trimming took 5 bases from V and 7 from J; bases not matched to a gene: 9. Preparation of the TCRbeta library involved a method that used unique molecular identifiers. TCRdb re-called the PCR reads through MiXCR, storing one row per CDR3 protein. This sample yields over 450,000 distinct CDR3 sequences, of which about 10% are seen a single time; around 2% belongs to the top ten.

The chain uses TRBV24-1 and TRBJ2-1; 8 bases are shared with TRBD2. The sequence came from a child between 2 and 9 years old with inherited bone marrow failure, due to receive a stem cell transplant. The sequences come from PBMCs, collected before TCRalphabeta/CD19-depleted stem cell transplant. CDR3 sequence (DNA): TGTGCCACCAGTGCCCCCAGCGGGAGTATAAATGAGCAGTTCTTC. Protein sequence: CATSAPSGSINEQFF.